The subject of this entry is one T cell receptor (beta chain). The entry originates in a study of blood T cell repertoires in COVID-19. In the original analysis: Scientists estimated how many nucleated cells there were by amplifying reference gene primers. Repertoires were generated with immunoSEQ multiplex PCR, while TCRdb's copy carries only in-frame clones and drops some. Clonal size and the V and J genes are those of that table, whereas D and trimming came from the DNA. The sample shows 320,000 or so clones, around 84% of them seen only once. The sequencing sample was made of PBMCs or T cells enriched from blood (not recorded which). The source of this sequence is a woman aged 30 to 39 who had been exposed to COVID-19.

The CDR3 nucleotides are TGTGCCAGCAGTCCCTTTCCGGGACTAGCGGGGGGAAAGAATGAGCAGTTCTTC. This codes for CASSPFPGLAGGKNEQFF. The J gene is TRBJ2-1, the V gene TRBV6-6, with TRBD2 matching over 15 bases. Trimming removed 5 bases from V and 7 bases from J; junction bases left unmatched: 12. The CDR3 runs 18 residues. CDR1 is MNHNY, CDR2 SVGAGI, per germline (reference sequence).